This TCR beta chain originates from a study of somatic mutations in cytotoxic T cells in rheumatoid arthritis. The germline CDR1 and CDR2 sequences are SEHNR and FQNEAQ (reference sequence). V gave up 6 bases and J gave up 7 bases; unmatched junction bases: 9. The CDR3 sequence is 14 residues long. Under the authors' procedure: Matching published virus-specific TCRB sequences was rare for patient CD8+ clones that were larger than 1%. Clones were read by immunoSEQ multiplex PCR, and TCRdb kept only the in-frame ones, dropping some. The V and J calls and clone size were taken over from that table, and D and trimming were inferred from the DNA. The profile shows roughly 32,000 clones, roughly four fifths of them singletons.

The rearrangement joins TRBV7-9 to TRBJ2-1; 7 bases agree with TRBD2. The specimen was CD8+ T cells sorted from blood. The source is an adult with rheumatoid arthritis. The CDR3 DNA sequence: TGTGCCAGCAGTTCCCCTTCCGGGGGGAATGAGCAGTTCTTC. Amino acids: CASSSPSGGNEQFF.